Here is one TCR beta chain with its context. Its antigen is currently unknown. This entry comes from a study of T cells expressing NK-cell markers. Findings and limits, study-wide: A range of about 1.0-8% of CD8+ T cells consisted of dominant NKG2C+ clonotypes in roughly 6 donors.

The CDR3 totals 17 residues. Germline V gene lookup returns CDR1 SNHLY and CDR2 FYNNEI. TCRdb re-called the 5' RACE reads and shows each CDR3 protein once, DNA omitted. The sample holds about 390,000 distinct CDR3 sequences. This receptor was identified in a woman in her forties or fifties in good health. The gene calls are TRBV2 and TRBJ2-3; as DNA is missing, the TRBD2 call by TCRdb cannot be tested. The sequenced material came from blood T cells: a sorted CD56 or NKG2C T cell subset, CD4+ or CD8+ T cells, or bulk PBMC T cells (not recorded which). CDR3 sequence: CASSQGTSGRITDTQYF.